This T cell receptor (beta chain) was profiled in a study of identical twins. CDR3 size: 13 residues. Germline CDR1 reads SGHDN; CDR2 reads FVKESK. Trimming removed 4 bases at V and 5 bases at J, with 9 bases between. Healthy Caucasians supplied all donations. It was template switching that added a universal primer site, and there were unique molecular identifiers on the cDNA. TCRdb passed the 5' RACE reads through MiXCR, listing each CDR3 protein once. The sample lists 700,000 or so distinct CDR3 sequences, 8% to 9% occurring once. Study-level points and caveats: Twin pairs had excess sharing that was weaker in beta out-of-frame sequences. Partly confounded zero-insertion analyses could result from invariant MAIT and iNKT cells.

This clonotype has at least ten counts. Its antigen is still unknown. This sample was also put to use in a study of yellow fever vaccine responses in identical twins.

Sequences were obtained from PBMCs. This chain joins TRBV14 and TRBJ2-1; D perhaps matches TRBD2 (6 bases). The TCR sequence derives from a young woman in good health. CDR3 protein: CASSPGTHNEQFF. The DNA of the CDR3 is TGTGCCAGCAGCCCCGGGACTCACAATGAGCAGTTCTTC.